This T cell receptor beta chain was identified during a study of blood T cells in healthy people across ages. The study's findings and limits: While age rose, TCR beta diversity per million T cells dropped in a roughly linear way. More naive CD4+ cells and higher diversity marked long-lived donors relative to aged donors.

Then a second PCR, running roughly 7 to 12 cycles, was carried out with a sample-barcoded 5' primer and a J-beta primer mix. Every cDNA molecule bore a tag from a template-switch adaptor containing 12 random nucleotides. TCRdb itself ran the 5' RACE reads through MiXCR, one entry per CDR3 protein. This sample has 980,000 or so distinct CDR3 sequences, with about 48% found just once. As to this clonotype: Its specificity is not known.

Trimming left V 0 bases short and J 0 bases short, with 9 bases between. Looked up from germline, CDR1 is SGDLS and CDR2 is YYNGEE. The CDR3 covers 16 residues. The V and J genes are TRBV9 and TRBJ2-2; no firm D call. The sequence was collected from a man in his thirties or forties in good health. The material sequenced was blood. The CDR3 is CASSVATPANTGELFF. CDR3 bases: TGTGCCAGCAGCGTAGCAACCCCCGCGAACACCGGGGAGCTGTTTTTT.